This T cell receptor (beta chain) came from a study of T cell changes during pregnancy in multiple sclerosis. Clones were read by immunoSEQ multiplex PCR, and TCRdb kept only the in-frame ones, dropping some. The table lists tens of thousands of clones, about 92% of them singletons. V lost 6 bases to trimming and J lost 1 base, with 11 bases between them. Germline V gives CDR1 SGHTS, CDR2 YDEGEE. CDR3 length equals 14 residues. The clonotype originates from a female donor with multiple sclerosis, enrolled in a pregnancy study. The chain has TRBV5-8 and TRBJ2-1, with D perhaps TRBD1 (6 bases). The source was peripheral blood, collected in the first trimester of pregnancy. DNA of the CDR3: TGTGCCAGCACCCCAGGGGTATCCTACAATGAGCAGTTCTTC. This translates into CASTPGVSYNEQFF.